This record looks at one T cell receptor beta chain sequence and its context. The antigen is unknown. Likely unrecorded immune exposures existed in these nominally healthy donors. The record originates from a study of cytomegalovirus exposure and HLA in healthy donors. Findings of the study overall: Most CMV-associated TCR beta chains were later found to appear HLA-restricted. Cytomegalovirus-associated TCR beta chains were listed, numbering 164. There were reportedly fewer N-insertions in an Asian-associated ancestry cluster than the approximately 600-donor mean, in a later analysis.

The J segment lost 5 bases and the V segment lost 5 bases, leaving 8 bases of the junction unmatched. This CDR3 spans 15 amino acids. Germline-derived CDR1 and CDR2 are SGHVS and FNYEAQ. PCR employed 60 Vbeta and 13 Jbeta primers. The protocol was immunoSEQ multiplex PCR, while the TCRdb copy is restricted to in-frame clones and leaves out a portion. The data hold 140,000 or so clones, with 75% to 85% observed a single time. The chain has TRBV7-6 and TRBJ2-7; TRBD1 matches 11 bases. The sample comprised PBMCs. The TCR was taken from a young woman in good health and CMV-seropositive. DNA of the CDR3: TGTGCCAGCAGCAATCCCCGGGACAGGGGGAACGAGCAGTACTTC. Translated, it gives CASSNPRDRGNEQYF.